The following is a T cell receptor (beta chain) sequence with its context. The antigen it binds to is not known. No clone much larger than this one lies a single base away; base qualities are absent. Interpreted using the paper, the time point label stands for: baseline before first vaccination. Vaccinee samples were obtained from the UK trials COV001 and COV002, which included a single-blind randomized controlled phase 2/3 trial of AZD1222 (ChAdOx1 nCoV-19) in healthy adults. Trial participant PBMC samples were collected at day 0 and day 28 after the second dose for TCRbeta chain sequencing. The CDR3 regions of human TCRbeta chains were analyzed by immunosequencing. In the original analysis: Repertoire TCRs were matched against a reference library of SARS-CoV-2-specific TCRs generated with the MIRA antigen-specificity platform. Breadth was defined as the fraction of unique TCRs that were SARS-CoV-2-associated. Depth was defined as the fraction of total T cells that were SARS-CoV-2-associated. Using the MIRA data, every spike-specific TCR was mapped to the spike region that the TCR reacted to and assigned to either a CD4 or a CD8 class. Log10-transformed breadth and depth values were compared by one-way ANOVA with Sidak's multiple comparisons tests. TCRdb retrieved this table from immuneACCESS and kept in-frame rearrangements only. Not all clones are present; in checked studies, unresolved V genes account for under half, and no reason is known for the remainder. That table furnishes V, J and clone size, whereas the DNA furnished D and trimming. This sample holds around 120,000 clones; over 75% were observed only once. The top ten clonotypes cover 7.5% of the sample.

Trimming removed 1 base from V and 6 bases from J; the gene matches leave 15 bases unexplained. Taken from cysteine to phenylalanine, the CDR3 has 19 residues. The entry retains the CDR3 DNA only, 57 bases that are in frame from base 1. Reading the germline V gene (reference sequence) gives CDR1 SEHNR and CDR2 FQNEAQ. This sample is part of a study of T cell responses to AZD1222 COVID-19 vaccine listed by TCRdb under 2021. Notes on the research overall: Because spike-specific TCR depth and breadth did not differ between the two schedules, AZD1222 recipients who got a second dose at roughly 4 weeks were pooled with those who got a second dose at roughly 12 weeks. A total of under 250 trial participants underwent TCR sequencing, of whom 207 had received two doses of AZD1222 and about 25 had received two doses of the MenACWY control vaccine. Enrollment into the trials was organized by age into subgroups of 18-55, 56-69 and 70-plus years, and those subgroups contained roughly 150, 30 and 60 TCR-sequenced participants, respectively.

The paper as a whole reports these results and caveats: Nearly half of unique spike-specific TCRs reportedly recognized epitopes outside regions mutated in the B.1.351 and B.1.1.7 variants. Because no samples from the day 14 peak response were available, repertoires could be characterized only after the peak T cell response. Spike-specific TCR breadth and depth rose significantly after two AZD1222 doses compared with day 0 and with MenACWY recipients. The 56-69-year group was small, and its depth increase did not reach significance, likely because of low power. Conclusions about previously exposed vaccinees were limited because only six AZD1222 recipients were SARS-CoV-2 seropositive at baseline. Most participants were white British and females outnumbered males, and the authors suggested that clonal diversity may have been underestimated. The vaccine-associated CD4 TCRs covered the entire spike protein, and the dominant responses fell in regions 160-218 and 743-854.

The rearrangement combines TRBV7-9 with TRBJ1-6, with 7 bases in between that match TRBD1. Sequencing was performed on peripheral blood, taken on day 0 of AZD1222 vaccination. The origin of this receptor is an adult in good health. The CDR3 amino acid sequence is: CASSLVKLRGRGSNSPLHF. In nucleotides, the sequence is TGTGCCAGCAGCTTAGTCAAGTTAAGGGGGCGAGGAAGTAATTCACCCCTCCACTTT. Supplemented by the reference TRBV7-9 and TRBJ1-6 proteins around the CDR3, the complete variable domain is DTGVSQNPRHKITKRGQNVTFRCDPISEHNRLYWYRQTLGQGPEFLTYFQNEAQLEKSRLLSDRFSAERPKGSFSTLEIQRTEQGDSAMYLCASSLVKLRGRGSNSPLHFGNGTRLTVT.